The source of this T cell receptor (beta chain) is a study of OX40 agonist ivuxolimab in advanced cancers. Study as a whole: Earlier treatment with anti-PD-1, anti-PD-L1 or anti-CTLA-4 was permitted, and around 36% had received some. General study results and limits: Some nonresponders likewise displayed low normalized T-cell clonal expansion. CD4+ and CD8+ blood T cells expanded clonally by week 6 at 0.1 to 3.0 mg/kg.

Libraries were prepared by immunoSEQ multiplex PCR; TCRdb keeps only in-frame clonotypes and omits some of them. The data show around 60,000 clones, under 95% seen once. This CDR3 spans 14 amino acids. V was shortened by 2 bases and J by 0 bases, with 10 bases between the two germline ends. The germline V gene has CDR1 GTSNPN and CDR2 SVGIG (reference sequence). This clone appeared once. As yet, its antigen is unknown. Sequencing used CD4+ or CD8+ T cells sorted from blood, obtained in a trial of the OX40 agonist ivuxolimab. The source is an adult with an advanced solid tumor such as melanoma, head and neck, liver or kidney cancer. The rearrangement joins TRBV30 to TRBJ1-2, with unresolved D. CDR3 amino acids: CAWSSKPTNYGYTF. The CDR3 nucleotides read TGTGCCTGGAGTAGCAAACCAACTAACTATGGCTACACCTTC.